The rows below give T cell receptor beta chains drawn from one sample of a study of T cell responses to AZD1222 COVID-19 vaccine. Libraries were prepared by immunoSEQ multiplex PCR; TCRdb keeps only in-frame clonotypes and omits some of them. The sample yields about 140,000 clones, roughly 92% seen once. The input for sequencing was peripheral blood, taken 28 days after the second AZD1222 dose. All receptors derive from an adult who received the AZD1222 COVID-19 vaccine. Each CDR3 is given with its conserved first and last residue. The D gene is left open where the match is weak. Clone size, where shown, is once, few, many, or a class for clones that have expanded.

d_gene: NA; j_gene: TRBJ2-1; v_gene: TRBV29-1; abundance: NA; CDR3nt: TGCAGCGTTGAGTGGTGGAATGAGCAGTTCTTC; CDR3aa: CSVEWWNEQFF
d_gene: NA; j_gene: TRBJ2-1; v_gene: TRBV27; abundance: NA; CDR3nt: TGTGCCAGCAGTTTACCAACCCGGGGTGAACAGTTCTTC; CDR3aa: CASSLPTRGEQFF
d_gene: NA; j_gene: TRBJ1-2; v_gene: TRBV7-3; abundance: NA; CDR3nt: TGTGCCAGCAGCCCCACACCTAACTATGGCTACACCTTC; CDR3aa: CASSPTPNYGYTF
d_gene: TRBD1; j_gene: TRBJ1-4; v_gene: TRBV28; abundance: once; CDR3nt: TGTGCCAGCAGTTTATCAGGGGGGCGGGGCCCGAATGAAAAACTGTTTTTT; CDR3aa: CASSLSGGRGPNEKLFF
d_gene: NA; j_gene: TRBJ1-1; v_gene: TRBV7-8; abundance: NA; CDR3nt: TGTGCCAGCAGCCGAGGGACACTCAACACTGAAGCTTTCTTT; CDR3aa: CASSRGTLNTEAFF
d_gene: NA; j_gene: TRBJ1-1; v_gene: TRBV3-1/TRBV3-2; abundance: NA; CDR3nt: TGTGCCAGCAGCCAAGTCGTTGACGCTGAAGCTTTCTTT; CDR3aa: CASSQVVDAEAFF
d_gene: TRBD1; j_gene: TRBJ2-5; v_gene: TRBV25-1; abundance: NA; CDR3nt: TGTGCCAGCAGTTCCCCGACAGGGGGCGCGGAGACCCAGTACTTC; CDR3aa: CASSSPTGGAETQYF
d_gene: TRBD2; j_gene: TRBJ2-3; v_gene: TRBV6-2/TRBV6-3; abundance: NA; CDR3nt: TGTGCCAGCAGCCTGAGACTAGCAGGAGGGGCAGATACGCAGTATTTT; CDR3aa: CASSLRLAGGADTQYF
d_gene: TRBD1; j_gene: TRBJ2-3; v_gene: TRBV27; abundance: NA; CDR3nt: TGTGCCAGCAGTAATGACAGGGGTGATACGCAGTATTTT; CDR3aa: CASSNDRGDTQYF
d_gene: TRBD1; j_gene: TRBJ2-3; v_gene: TRBV6-2/TRBV6-3; abundance: NA; CDR3nt: TGTGCCAGCAGTCTTACTGGACAGGGAAGAGGGACGCAGTATTTT; CDR3aa: CASSLTGQGRGTQYF
d_gene: NA; j_gene: TRBJ1-1; v_gene: TRBV27; abundance: NA; CDR3nt: TGTGCCAGCAGTTACACACCGGACAGTTACCCCACTGAAGCTTTCTTT; CDR3aa: CASSYTPDSYPTEAFF
d_gene: NA; j_gene: TRBJ1-5; v_gene: TRBV19; abundance: NA; CDR3nt: TGTGCCAGTAGTATAGGGTCGGGAACATGGAATCAGCCCCAGCATTTT; CDR3aa: CASSIGSGTWNQPQHF
d_gene: NA; j_gene: TRBJ1-4; v_gene: TRBV7-2; abundance: once; CDR3nt: TGTGCCAGCAGCCAGAACGGAGGGCGGTTTAATGAAAAACTGTTTTTT; CDR3aa: CASSQNGGRFNEKLFF
d_gene: TRBD1; j_gene: TRBJ1-2; v_gene: TRBV28; abundance: NA; CDR3nt: TGTGCCAGCAGTTTGGGACAGAACTATGGCTACACCTTC; CDR3aa: CASSLGQNYGYTF
d_gene: NA; j_gene: TRBJ1-2; v_gene: TRBV27; abundance: NA; CDR3nt: TGTGCCAGCACCCCATGGGGGGGCGGAAACTATGGCTACACCTTC; CDR3aa: CASTPWGGGNYGYTF
d_gene: NA; j_gene: TRBJ2-7; v_gene: TRBV19; abundance: NA; CDR3nt: TGTGCCAGTAGTACCAGACAGGTCCCTTACGAGCAGTACTTC; CDR3aa: CASSTRQVPYEQYF
d_gene: TRBD2; j_gene: TRBJ2-1; v_gene: TRBV7-3; abundance: NA; CDR3nt: TGTGCCAGCAGCCGTAGCGGGAGCTCCTACAATGAGCAGTTCTTC; CDR3aa: CASSRSGSSYNEQFF
d_gene: TRBD2; j_gene: TRBJ2-2; v_gene: TRBV28; abundance: NA; CDR3nt: TGTGCCAGCAGTTTATGGGGACTAGCGGGCTTCACCGGGGAGCTGTTTTTT; CDR3aa: CASSLWGLAGFTGELFF
d_gene: TRBD1; j_gene: TRBJ1-1; v_gene: TRBV5-1; abundance: NA; CDR3nt: TGCGCCAGCAGCTTGGGGGTGACAGGGTCGTCATCGGGGAACACTGAAGCTTTCTTT; CDR3aa: CASSLGVTGSSSGNTEAFF
d_gene: NA; j_gene: TRBJ1-1; v_gene: TRBV11-2; abundance: NA; CDR3nt: TGTGCCAGCAGTAGGGTTTATGGGAACACTGAAGCTTTCTTT; CDR3aa: CASSRVYGNTEAFF
d_gene: TRBD2; j_gene: TRBJ2-7; v_gene: TRBV2; abundance: once; CDR3nt: TGTGCCAGCAGTGTGTCTAGCGGGATTTCCGAGCAGTACTTC; CDR3aa: CASSVSSGISEQYF
d_gene: NA; j_gene: TRBJ2-7; v_gene: TRBV27; abundance: once; CDR3nt: TGTGCCAGCAGTCTCTCGGGGCCAACATACGAGCAGTACTTC; CDR3aa: CASSLSGPTYEQYF
d_gene: NA; j_gene: TRBJ1-1; v_gene: TRBV5-6; abundance: few; CDR3nt: TGTGCCAGCAGCTGGCGACAGACACAGAACACTGAAGCTTTCTTT; CDR3aa: CASSWRQTQNTEAFF
d_gene: TRBD1; j_gene: TRBJ1-1; v_gene: TRBV28; abundance: NA; CDR3nt: TGTGCCAGCAACTTCTTCCGGGACAGGGGGCTGAACACTGAAGCTTTCTTT; CDR3aa: CASNFFRDRGLNTEAFF
d_gene: NA; j_gene: TRBJ1-2; v_gene: TRBV21-1; abundance: NA; CDR3nt: TGTGCCAGCACCAAAGCCAGGGCGCACACCTTC; CDR3aa: CASTKARAHTF
d_gene: NA; j_gene: TRBJ1-2; v_gene: TRBV7-3; abundance: NA; CDR3nt: TGTGCCAGCAGCTTAACCCCAAGGGCCGGCTACACCTTC; CDR3aa: CASSLTPRAGYTF
d_gene: NA; j_gene: TRBJ1-4; v_gene: TRBV28; abundance: NA; CDR3nt: TGTGCCAGCAGACAGGGCAGGGGAAAACTGTTTTTT; CDR3aa: CASRQGRGKLFF
d_gene: NA; j_gene: TRBJ1-1; v_gene: TRBV3-1/TRBV3-2; abundance: NA; CDR3nt: TGTGCCAGCAGCCCCCCCGGGGGGACTGAAGCTTTCTTT; CDR3aa: CASSPPGGTEAFF
d_gene: NA; j_gene: TRBJ1-2; v_gene: TRBV7-9; abundance: NA; CDR3nt: TGTGCCAGCAGCTTAGATCTACCCGGTGGCTACACCTTC; CDR3aa: CASSLDLPGGYTF
d_gene: TRBD2; j_gene: TRBJ2-7; v_gene: TRBV6-5; abundance: NA; CDR3nt: TGTGCCAGCAGTTACGCTAGCGGGAGGGTAGACTACGAGCAGTACTTC; CDR3aa: CASSYASGRVDYEQYF
d_gene: TRBD1; j_gene: TRBJ2-7; v_gene: TRBV25-1; abundance: NA; CDR3nt: TGTGCCAGCAGTGTCAGGGGACAGTCCTACGAGCAGTACTTC; CDR3aa: CASSVRGQSYEQYF
d_gene: NA; j_gene: TRBJ2-7; v_gene: TRBV10-2; abundance: NA; CDR3nt: TGCGCCAGCAGTGAGGGCAGAACCTACGAGCAGTACTTC; CDR3aa: CASSEGRTYEQYF
d_gene: NA; j_gene: TRBJ2-2; v_gene: TRBV9; abundance: NA; CDR3nt: TGTGCCAGCAGCTCGGGAGTCGAGCTGTTTTTT; CDR3aa: CASSSGVELFF
d_gene: NA; j_gene: TRBJ2-3; v_gene: TRBV6-5; abundance: NA; CDR3nt: TGTGCCAGCAGTTACAGGGGACCAGGCACAGATACGCAGTATTTT; CDR3aa: CASSYRGPGTDTQYF
d_gene: NA; j_gene: TRBJ2-3; v_gene: TRBV6-1; abundance: NA; CDR3nt: TGTGCCAGCAGTGAACAGGGGACCACAGATACGCAGTATTTT; CDR3aa: CASSEQGTTDTQYF
d_gene: NA; j_gene: TRBJ2-7; v_gene: TRBV18; abundance: NA; CDR3nt: TGTGCCAGCTCACCACGTCTGGAAACCTACGAGCAGTACTTC; CDR3aa: CASSPRLETYEQYF
d_gene: TRBD1; j_gene: TRBJ2-7; v_gene: TRBV7-2; abundance: NA; CDR3nt: TGTGCCAGCAGCTTAGGGACAGGACCCTACGAGCAGTACTTC; CDR3aa: CASSLGTGPYEQYF
d_gene: NA; j_gene: TRBJ1-5; v_gene: TRBV6-5; abundance: NA; CDR3nt: TGTGCCAGCAGTTACTCTGTCGGCAGCAATCAGCCCCAGCATTTT; CDR3aa: CASSYSVGSNQPQHF
d_gene: NA; j_gene: TRBJ2-1; v_gene: TRBV7-3; abundance: NA; CDR3nt: TGTGCCAGCAGCGTAATGGGGGGACGGAGCAATGAGCAGTTCTTC; CDR3aa: CASSVMGGRSNEQFF
d_gene: NA; j_gene: TRBJ1-3; v_gene: TRBV7-3; abundance: NA; CDR3nt: TGTGCCAGCCAAGGCTCTGGAAACACCATATATTTT; CDR3aa: CASQGSGNTIYF
d_gene: TRBD1; j_gene: TRBJ1-1; v_gene: TRBV4-3; abundance: NA; CDR3nt: TGCGCCAGCAGCCATCCGGACAGGGACAATACTGAAGCTTTCTTT; CDR3aa: CASSHPDRDNTEAFF
d_gene: TRBD2; j_gene: TRBJ2-3; v_gene: TRBV7-9; abundance: NA; CDR3nt: TGTGCCAGCAGCTTAGGGGCTAGCGGGGGAACAGATACGCAGTATTTT; CDR3aa: CASSLGASGGTDTQYF